One and the same sample provided the 29 T cell receptor beta chains below, sequenced in a study of beta chain features in type 1 diabetes. Study-wide results and limits: Shortening that was moderate but significant affected the TCRB CDR3s of Type 1 diabetes patients in all four CD4+ subsets.

These receptors lack a known antigen. Expressed TCRB transcripts were sequenced because the isolated RNA had all been reverse transcribed beforehand. Libraries were prepared by immunoSEQ multiplex PCR; TCRdb keeps only in-frame clonotypes and omits some of them. The data show some 130,000 clones, around 10% seen once. Material: central memory CD4+ T cells from blood. These receptors were obtained from a man aged 25 to 40 with type 1 diabetes.

The chain carries TRBV7-2 and TRBJ2-1, with 7 bases fitting TRBD1. Germline lookup yields CDR1 SGHTA and CDR2 FQGNSA. Losses at the gene ends were 8 bases for V and 5 bases for J; bases not matched to a gene: 12. The length of the CDR3 is 15 residues. The CDR3 spells CASGDRVLTDNEQFF. Here the CDR3 DNA reads TGTGCCAGCGGAGACAGGGTATTAACCGACAATGAGCAGTTCTTC.

V gene TRBV9 combines with J gene TRBJ1-1; 9 bases are a match to TRBD1. The CDR3 length is 17 residues. Trimming removed 3 bases from V and 4 bases from J; junction bases left unmatched: 13. The germline V gene encodes CDR1 SGDLS and CDR2 YYNGEE. The CDR3 spells CASSAKGTGSVGTEAFF. DNA of the CDR3: TGTGCCAGCAGCGCGAAAGGGACAGGGTCTGTGGGCACTGAAGCTTTCTTT.

Only a few counts were recorded for this clone. The sample carries other DNA sequences with the same CDR3. The chain has TRBV5-1 and TRBJ2-7, with 7 bases fitting TRBD1. J was trimmed by 3 bases and V by 4 bases; bases with no gene match: 7. This CDR3 is 14 amino acids long. The germline V gene encodes CDR1 SGHRS and CDR2 YFSETQ. The CDR3 region is CASSVHRGDYEQYF. CDR3 DNA: TGCGCCAGCAGCGTGCACAGGGGTGACTACGAGCAGTACTTC. Full variable domain (rest looked up from reference TRBV5-1 and TRBJ2-7): KAGVTQTPRYLIKTRGQQVTLSCSPISGHRSVSWYQQTPGQGLQFLFEYFSETQRNKGNFPGRFSGRQFSNSRSEMNVSTLELGDSALYLCASSVHRGDYEQYFGPGTRLTVT.

V usage is TRBV18 and J usage is TRBJ1-2; unclear D gene. The CDR3 is made up of 14 amino acids. Germline CDR1 is KGHSH and CDR2 is LQKENI. V gave up 6 bases and J gave up 1 base, with 12 bases separating them. The CDR3 loop reads CASSLTLDNYGYTF. The CDR3 coding sequence is TGTGCCAGCTCGCTGACACTTGATAACTATGGCTACACCTTC.

J is TRBJ2-2 and V is TRBV5-6; 10 bases fit TRBD1. The V gene end was trimmed by 3 bases and the J gene end by 6 bases; junction bases not matched to a gene: 8. The CDR3 consists of 16 residues. Germline CDR1 is SGHDT and CDR2 is YYEEEE. CDR3: CASSSPGTGVPGELFF. The CDR3 region has the DNA TGTGCCAGCAGCTCGCCCGGGACAGGGGTTCCCGGGGAGCTGTTTTTT.

This rearrangement joins TRBV11-2 to TRBJ2-5; 8 nucleotides match TRBD2. The trim removed 4 bases at V and 1 base at J, leaving 8 bases unmatched. CDR1 and CDR2 (germline): SGHAT, FQNNGV. The CDR3 totals 16 residues. CDR3 DNA sequence: TGTGCCAGCAGCTCTCTCAGCGGGGGCCCCCAAGAGACCCAGTACTTC. Amino acid sequence: CASSSLSGGPQETQYF.

This clone was detected only a few times. The chain uses TRBV5-4 and TRBJ2-3; the match to TRBD2 covers 12 bases. The CDR3 totals 16 residues. The germline CDR1 and CDR2 sequences are SGHNT and YYREEE (reference sequence). V gave up 3 bases and J gave up 2 bases; unmatched junction bases: 4. CDR3: CASSSRTSGVTDTQYF. CDR3 coding DNA: TGTGCCAGCAGCTCGCGGACTAGCGGGGTCACAGATACGCAGTATTTT.

The sample holds a few counts of this clone. The chain carries TRBV2 and TRBJ2-5, with no clear D. The V end lost 5 bases, the J end lost 5 bases, and 9 bases lay between the germline ends. The germline gives CDR1 SNHLY, CDR2 FYNNEI. The CDR3 contains 12 residues. CDR3 sequence reads: CASSSGWETQYF. The CDR3 nucleotides read TGTGCCAGCAGTTCCGGGTGGGAGACCCAGTACTTC.

The chain is built from TRBV19 and TRBJ2-3; D is uncertain. Germline assignment: CDR1 LNHDA and CDR2 SQIVND (reference sequence). The germline V and J ends were trimmed by 5 bases and 0 bases, with 3 bases remaining between them. The CDR3 loop spans 12 amino acids. The CDR3 coding sequence is TGTGCCAGTAGTTATAGCACAGATACGCAGTATTTT. Translation: CASSYSTDTQYF.

This clone showed up just a few times. The chain links TRBV2 to TRBJ2-7; D is possibly TRBD1 (6 bases). The CDR3 spans 16 residues. The V and J ends lost 8 bases and 1 base respectively, with 21 bases between them. CDR1 and CDR2 (germline): SNHLY, FYNNEI. Here the CDR3 reads CASYPGGGLGSYEQYF. For the CDR3, the DNA is TGTGCCAGCTACCCCGGTGGGGGCTTGGGATCCTACGAGCAGTACTTC.

The rearrangement uses TRBV5-4 and TRBJ2-5; 10 bases are a match to TRBD1. CDR1 is SGHNT and CDR2 is YYREEE in the germline V gene (reference sequence). CDR3 length: 14 amino acids. V was clipped by 4 bases and J by 5 bases; unmatched bases: 5. CDR3 residues: CASSTGQGYETQYF. The CDR3 DNA sequence: TGTGCCAGCAGCACGGGACAGGGGTATGAGACCCAGTACTTC.

The chain has TRBV29-1 and TRBJ2-2; tentatively, D is TRBD1 (5 bases). V gave up 7 bases and J gave up 4 bases, with 13 bases separating them. Germline-derived CDR1 and CDR2 are SQVTM and ANQGSEA. The CDR3 has 13 amino acids. The CDR3 here is CSADRSATGELFF. Written as DNA, the CDR3 is TGCAGCGCCGACAGATCGGCCACCGGGGAGCTGTTTTTT.

The chain is built from TRBV10-3 and TRBJ1-6; D remains ambiguous. This CDR3 spans 11 amino acids. The germline V gene encodes CDR1 ENHRY and CDR2 SYGVKD. V shed 10 bases and J shed 10 bases, with 11 bases lying between them. The DNA for the CDR3 is TGTGCCACGGCGGGGAACTCACCCCTCCACTTT. As protein: CATAGNSPLHF.

There are a few counts of this clone. This rearrangement joins TRBV5-1 to TRBJ2-2, with 12 bases that match TRBD1. Trimming cost V 7 bases and J 3 bases; bases outside gene matches: 4. The CDR3 covers 15 residues. Per germline, CDR1 SGHRS and CDR2 YFSETQ. CDR3 DNA: TGCGCCAGCCGCGGGACAGGGGGCGACACCGGGGAGCTGTTTTTT. It codes for CASRGTGGDTGELFF.

The chain couples TRBV2 to TRBJ2-5; 7 positions match TRBD2. The V gene end was trimmed by 4 bases and the J gene end by 5 bases; junction bases not matched to a gene: 4. CDR3 size: 13 residues. CDR1 and CDR2 (germline): SNHLY, FYNNEI. The CDR3 DNA reads TGTGCCAGCAGTGGTAATAGCGGGGAGACCCAGTACTTC. The encoded protein is CASSGNSGETQYF. Full variable domain (outside the CDR3, taken from reference TRBV2 and TRBJ2-5): EPEVTQTPSHQVTQMGQEVILRCVPISNHLYFYWYRQILGQKVEFLVSFYNNEISEKSEIFDDQFSVERPDGSNFTLKIRSTKLEDSAMYFCASSGNSGETQYFGPGTRLLVL.

The chain uses TRBV30 and TRBJ2-3, with TRBD2 matching over 8 bases. V trimming: 5 bases; J trimming: 4 bases; junction bases outside the gene matches: 8. CDR1 is GTSNPN, CDR2 SVGIG, per germline (reference sequence). There are 14 residues in the CDR3. CDR3 nucleotide sequence: TGTGCCTGGTACGGGGGGGGCCAGGCAGATACGCAGTATTTT. Protein sequence: CAWYGGGQADTQYF.

The V and J genes are TRBV19 and TRBJ1-2; no definite D call. CDR1 is LNHDA, CDR2 SQIVND, per germline (reference sequence). The CDR3 is 11 residues long. Trimming took off 4 bases at V and 8 bases at J, with 8 bases between the two ends. For the CDR3, the DNA is TGTGCCAGTAGTACTACCTACGGCTACACCTTC. It specifies CASSTTYGYTF.

This clone turned up a few times. CDR3 amino acids: CASSLFTANYGYTF. CDR3 sequence (DNA): TGTGCCAGCAGCTTATTTACTGCTAACTATGGCTACACCTTC. The rearrangement uses TRBV5-4 and TRBJ1-2; no reliable D call. The V and J ends lost 2 bases and 0 bases respectively, with 8 bases between them. The CDR3 sequence is 14 residues long. Per the germline V gene, CDR1 is SGHNT and CDR2 is YYREEE (reference sequence).

There are a few counts of this clone. The rearrangement uses TRBV28 and TRBJ2-1; 7 nucleotides line up with TRBD1. This CDR3 is 15 amino acids long. The germline V gene encodes CDR1 MDHEN and CDR2 SYDVKM. The V segment lost 4 bases and the J segment 5 bases; nucleotides outside the gene matches: 8. The CDR3 DNA reads as TGTGCCAGCAGTTCCCCACAGGGGCTGGACAATGAGCAGTTCTTC. As protein: CASSSPQGLDNEQFF.

There are a few counts of this clone. The chain is built from TRBV11-2 and TRBJ1-2, with D possibly TRBD1 on 5 matching bases. The CDR3 consists of 11 residues. V gave up 4 bases and J gave up 10 bases, with 10 bases separating them. CDR1 is SGHAT, CDR2 FQNNGV, per germline. In DNA form, the CDR3 reads TGTGCCAGCAGCTCCGGGGGAGACTACACCTTC. Amino acids: CASSSGGDYTF.

This clone was counted only a few times. This chain links TRBV2 with TRBJ1-4, with D unclear. Germline lookup yields CDR1 SNHLY and CDR2 FYNNEI. This CDR3 is built from 14 residues. Deletions cut 6 bases from V and 3 bases from J, with 11 bases between. The CDR3 DNA sequence: TGTGCCAGCAGGGAAACAACCTCTAATGAAAAACTGTTTTTT. This sequence encodes CASRETTSNEKLFF.

This clone has just a few counts. This rearrangement joins TRBV19 to TRBJ2-7, with D tentatively TRBD1 (6 bases). Trimming removed 6 bases at V and 6 bases at J, with 15 bases between. The CDR3 contains 13 residues. CDR1 and CDR2 from the germline V gene are LNHDA and SQIVND (reference sequence). The CDR3 DNA follows: TGTGCCAGTAGCTTGGGGGCAGAACTCGAGCAGTACTTC. Protein product: CASSLGAELEQYF.

This clone was detected only a few times. CDR3 in DNA: TGCAGCGTTATTACAGAAAATTACGAGCAGTACTTC. Its protein is CSVITENYEQYF. This sequence joins TRBV29-1 and TRBJ2-7; D is undetermined. CDR1 and CDR2 (germline): SQVTM, ANQGSEA. The CDR3 extends over 12 amino acids. V lost 5 bases, J lost 4 bases, and 12 bases lay in between.

This clone was seen a handful of times. The rearrangement joins TRBV7-9 to TRBJ1-2, with D perhaps TRBD1 (5 bases). Per germline, CDR1 SEHNR and CDR2 FQNEAQ (reference sequence). The V and J ends lost 5 bases and 4 bases respectively, with 17 bases between them. CDR3 length: 15 residues. The CDR3 spells CASSPSPPTAYGYTF. CDR3 coding DNA: TGTGCCAGCAGCCCATCCCCCCCGACAGCCTATGGCTACACCTTC.

This clone appeared a few times. The genes are TRBV7-2 and TRBJ2-1; D is undetermined. The CDR3 runs to 15 residues. Per germline, CDR1 SGHTA and CDR2 FQGNSA. The V end was cut by 0 bases, the J end by 0 bases, with 6 bases between. The CDR3 is CASSLASISYNEQFF. The DNA of the CDR3 is TGTGCCAGCAGCTTAGCGAGTATCTCCTACAATGAGCAGTTCTTC. The variable domain in full, with the rest retrieved from reference TRBV7-2 and TRBJ2-1, is GAGVSQSPSNKVTEKGKDVELRCDPISGHTALYWYRQSLGQGLEFLIYFQGNSAPDKSGLPSDRFSAERTGGSVSTLTIQRTQQEDSAVYLCASSLASISYNEQFFGPGTRLTVL.

This chain joins TRBV2 and TRBJ2-3, with D possibly matching TRBD1 (6 bases). Trimming pared 6 bases from V and 0 bases from J, leaving 19 bases between. CDR3 length: 17 amino acids. CDR1 is SNHLY and CDR2 is FYNNEI in the germline V gene. Here the CDR3 DNA reads TGTGCCAGCAGCCGTCCGGCAGGGGACCCTAGCACAGATACGCAGTATTTT. This encodes CASSRPAGDPSTDTQYF.

This clone has only a few counts. The rearrangement uses TRBV6-1 and TRBJ2-5; weak D call: TRBD2 (5 bases). This CDR3 has 12 amino acids. CDR1 is MNHNS, CDR2 SASEGT, per germline. Between the trimmed V and J ends, which lost 6 bases and 7 bases, there was a span of 12 bases. CDR3 sequence (DNA): TGTGCCAGCAGGGCGGACGGAGGGACCCAGTACTTC. Its translation: CASRADGGTQYF.

This chain connects TRBV6-5 to TRBJ1-5, with a weak D call TRBD1 (5 bases). Per the germline V gene, CDR1 is MNHEY and CDR2 is SVGAGI. The CDR3 contains 13 residues. In DNA, the CDR3 is TGTGCTTGCCGCCAGGGAACCAATCAGCCCCAGCATTTT. Its protein is CACRQGTNQPQHF.

The chain recombines TRBV13 with TRBJ2-7, with 8 bases lining up with TRBD1. The CDR3 loop spans 14 amino acids. V shed 5 bases and J 5 bases; nucleotides not matched to a gene: 8. CDR1 and CDR2 (germline): PRHDT, FYEKMQ (reference sequence). The CDR3 is CASSRGQGGHEQYF. The CDR3 nucleotides are TGTGCCAGCAGCCGAGGACAGGGAGGCCACGAGCAGTACTTC.